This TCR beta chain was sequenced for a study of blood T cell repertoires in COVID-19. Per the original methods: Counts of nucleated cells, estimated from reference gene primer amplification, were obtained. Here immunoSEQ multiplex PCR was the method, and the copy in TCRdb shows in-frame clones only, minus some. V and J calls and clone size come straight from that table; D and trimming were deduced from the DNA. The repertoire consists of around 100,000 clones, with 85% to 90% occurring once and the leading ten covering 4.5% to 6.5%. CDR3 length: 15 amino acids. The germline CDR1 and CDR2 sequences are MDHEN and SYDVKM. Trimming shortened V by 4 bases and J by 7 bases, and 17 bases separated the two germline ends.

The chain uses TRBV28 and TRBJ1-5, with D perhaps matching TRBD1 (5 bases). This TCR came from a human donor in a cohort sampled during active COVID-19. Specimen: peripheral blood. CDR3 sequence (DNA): TGTGCCAGCAGTTCCCGCCGACAGAGTGGACAGCCCCAGCATTTT. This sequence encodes CASSSRRQSGQPQHF.